This T cell receptor (beta chain) was recorded in a study of shared clonotypes between healthy human individuals. The wider study: Plates per donor: three CD4 naive, three CD4 memory, two CD8 naive, one CD8 memory.

Study processing details: Filtering differed because ImmunoSEQ produced junction-only sequences that carried no quality scores. Some clones are missing from TCRdb's copy, which holds only in-frame ones; the method was immunoSEQ multiplex PCR. The V and J calls and the clone size are those of that table, but D and trimming were determined from the DNA. The sample holds over 1.5 million clones, 98% seen once. The CDR3 sequence is 14 residues long. Trimming removed 6 bases from V and 7 bases from J, with 18 bases in between. In germline, CDR1 is MNHEY, CDR2 SMNVEV (reference sequence). Of note for this clone: Its specificity is not known.

General observations from the study: Sequencing depth was a factor that was expected to affect clonotype sharing among donors. When naive CD4 clonotypes were compared across a few donors, 4% to 6.5% were shared.

Material: naive CD4+ T cells sorted from blood. Subset given: CD45RA+ positively selected. The J gene is TRBJ2-5, the V gene TRBV27; possibly TRBD1 or TRBD2 for D (5 bases each). The receptor was derived from a man in his thirties or forties in good health. DNA for the CDR3: TGTGCCAGCAGCCCCGGGGTGGGACCGCGGACCCAGTACTTC. It yields the protein CASSPGVGPRTQYF.